This T cell receptor beta chain was recovered during a study of T cell responses to AZD1222 COVID-19 vaccine. Study observations and caveats: Spike was spanned by vaccine-associated CD4 TCRs, with dominance at 160-218 and 743-854.

Generated by immunoSEQ multiplex PCR, the TCRdb table keeps only in-frame clones and is missing some. The repertoire has around 180,000 clones, 80% to 90% of them found once; the top ten carry 6.5% to 8.5%. Germline assignment: CDR1 SGDLS and CDR2 YYNGEE. This CDR3 is 14 amino acids long. V dropped 4 bases and J dropped 8; count of bases not matched to a gene: 4. With regard to this clone: The antigen is not known.

The material sequenced was peripheral blood, taken on day 0 of AZD1222 vaccination. The sequence was collected from an adult in good health. The chain combines TRBV9 with TRBJ1-6; 9 bases agree with TRBD1. For the CDR3, the DNA is TGTGCCAGCAGCACCGGACAGGGGCATTCACCCCTCCACTTT. Translation gives CASSTGQGHSPLHF.